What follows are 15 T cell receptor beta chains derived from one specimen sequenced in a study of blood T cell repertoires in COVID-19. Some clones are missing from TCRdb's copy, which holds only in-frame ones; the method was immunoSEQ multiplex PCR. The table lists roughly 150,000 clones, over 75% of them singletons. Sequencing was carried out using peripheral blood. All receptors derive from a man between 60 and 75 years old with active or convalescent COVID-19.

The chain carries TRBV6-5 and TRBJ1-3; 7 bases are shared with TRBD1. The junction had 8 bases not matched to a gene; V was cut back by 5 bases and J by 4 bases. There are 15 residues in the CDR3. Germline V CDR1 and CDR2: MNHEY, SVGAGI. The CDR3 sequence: CASSRSTGSGNTIYF. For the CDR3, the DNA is TGTGCCAGCAGTCGCTCGACAGGGTCCGGAAACACCATATATTTT.

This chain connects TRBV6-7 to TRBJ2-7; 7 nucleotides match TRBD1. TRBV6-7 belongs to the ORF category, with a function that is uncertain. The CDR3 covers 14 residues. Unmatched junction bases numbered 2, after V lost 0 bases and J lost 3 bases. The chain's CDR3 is CASSYSTGNYEQYF. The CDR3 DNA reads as TGTGCCAGCAGTTACTCGACAGGGAACTACGAGCAGTACTTC.

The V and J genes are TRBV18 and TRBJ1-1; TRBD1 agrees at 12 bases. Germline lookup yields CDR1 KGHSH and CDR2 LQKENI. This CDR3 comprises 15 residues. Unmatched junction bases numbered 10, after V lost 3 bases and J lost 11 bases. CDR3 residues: CASSPPGQGASGAFF. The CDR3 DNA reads TGTGCCAGCTCACCGCCGGGACAGGGGGCTTCTGGCGCTTTCTTT.

This CDR3 is CASRFTGGSYNEQFF. The CDR3 nucleotides are TGTGCCAGCAGGTTCACAGGGGGCTCCTACAATGAGCAGTTCTTC. The chain has TRBV11-2 and TRBJ2-1, with TRBD1 matching 8 bases. V dropped 6 bases and J dropped 0; count of bases not matched to a gene: 4. The CDR3 extends over 15 amino acids. The V gene's germline CDR1 is SGHAT and CDR2 FQNNGV.

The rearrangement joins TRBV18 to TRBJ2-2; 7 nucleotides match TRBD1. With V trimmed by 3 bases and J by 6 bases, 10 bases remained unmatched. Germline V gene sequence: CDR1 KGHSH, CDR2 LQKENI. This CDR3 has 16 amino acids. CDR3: CASSPPAGTVAGELFF. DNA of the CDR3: TGTGCCAGCTCACCCCCAGCCGGGACAGTGGCCGGGGAGCTGTTTTTT.

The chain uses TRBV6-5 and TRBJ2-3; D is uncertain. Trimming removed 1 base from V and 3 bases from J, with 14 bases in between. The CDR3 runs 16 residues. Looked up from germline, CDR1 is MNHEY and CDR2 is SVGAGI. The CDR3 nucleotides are TGTGCCAGCAGTTACTTCTCTCAACAAGCGACAGATACGCAGTATTTT. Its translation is CASSYFSQQATDTQYF.

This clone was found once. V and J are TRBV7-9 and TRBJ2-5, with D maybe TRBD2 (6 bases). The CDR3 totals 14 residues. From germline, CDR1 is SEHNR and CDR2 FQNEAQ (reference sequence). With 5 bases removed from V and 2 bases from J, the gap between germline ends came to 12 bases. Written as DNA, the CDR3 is TGTGCCAGCAGCCGACCGGAGGGACAAGAGACCCAGTACTTC. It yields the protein CASSRPEGQETQYF.

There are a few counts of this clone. Written as DNA, the CDR3 is TGTGCCAGCAGCTCACAGGGGAGTAATGAAAAACTGTTTTTT. Residues: CASSSQGSNEKLFF. The chain couples TRBV7-6 to TRBJ1-4, with 7 bases lining up with TRBD1. With V trimmed by 4 bases and J by 4 bases, 3 bases remained unmatched. The CDR3 has 14 amino acids. Germline CDR1 reads SGHVS; CDR2 reads FNYEAQ.

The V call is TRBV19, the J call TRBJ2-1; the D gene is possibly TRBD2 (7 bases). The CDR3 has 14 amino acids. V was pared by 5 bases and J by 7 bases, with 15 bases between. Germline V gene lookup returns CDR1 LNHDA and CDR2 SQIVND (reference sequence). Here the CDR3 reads CASSPTQGGNEQFF. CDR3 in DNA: TGTGCCAGTAGTCCAACACAGGGAGGGAATGAGCAGTTCTTC.

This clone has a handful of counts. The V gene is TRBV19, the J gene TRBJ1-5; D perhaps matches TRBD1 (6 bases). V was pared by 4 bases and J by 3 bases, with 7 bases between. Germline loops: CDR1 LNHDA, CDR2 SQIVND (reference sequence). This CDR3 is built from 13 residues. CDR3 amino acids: CASSRQDNQPQHF. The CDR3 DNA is TGTGCCAGTAGTAGACAGGACAATCAGCCCCAGCATTTT.

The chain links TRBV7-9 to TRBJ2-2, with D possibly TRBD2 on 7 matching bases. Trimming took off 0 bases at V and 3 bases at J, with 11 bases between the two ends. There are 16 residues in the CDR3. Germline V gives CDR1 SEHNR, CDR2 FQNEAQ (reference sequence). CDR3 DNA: TGTGCCAGCAGCTTAGCCGGGGGGCTCGACACCGGGGAGCTGTTTTTT. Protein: CASSLAGGLDTGELFF.

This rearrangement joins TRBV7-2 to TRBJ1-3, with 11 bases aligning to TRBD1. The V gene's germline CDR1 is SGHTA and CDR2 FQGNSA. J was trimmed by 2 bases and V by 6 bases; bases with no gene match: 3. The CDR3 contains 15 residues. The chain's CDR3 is CASRRDRGAGNTIYF. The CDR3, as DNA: TGTGCCAGCAGGCGGGACAGGGGGGCTGGAAACACCATATATTTT.

The CDR3 sequence is CASSLTGLDSPLHF. Written as DNA, the CDR3 is TGTGCCAGCAGCTTGACGGGTTTGGATTCACCCCTCCACTTT. The chain combines TRBV11-2 with TRBJ1-6, with D unresolved. The CDR3 runs 14 residues. The V and J ends lost 3 bases and 8 bases respectively, with 11 bases between them. Germline-derived CDR1 and CDR2 are SGHAT and FQNNGV. Together with reference TRBV11-2 and TRBJ1-6, the CDR3 gives the full variable domain: EAGVAQSPRYKIIEKRQSVAFWCNPISGHATLYWYQQILGQGPKLLIQFQNNGVVDDSQLPKDRFSAERLKGVDSTLKIQPAKLEDSAVYLCASSLTGLDSPLHFGNGTRLTVT.

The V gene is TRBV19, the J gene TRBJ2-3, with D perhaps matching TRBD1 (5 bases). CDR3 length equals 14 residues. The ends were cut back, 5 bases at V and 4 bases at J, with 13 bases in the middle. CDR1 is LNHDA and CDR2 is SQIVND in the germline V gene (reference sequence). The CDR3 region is CASSPGWGPDTQYF. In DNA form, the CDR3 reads TGTGCCAGTAGTCCAGGTTGGGGCCCAGATACGCAGTATTTT.

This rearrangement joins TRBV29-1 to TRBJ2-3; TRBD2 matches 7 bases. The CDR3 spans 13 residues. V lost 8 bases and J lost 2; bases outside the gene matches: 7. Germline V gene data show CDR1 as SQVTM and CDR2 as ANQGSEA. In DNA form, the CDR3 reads TGCAGCAGTTCTAGCGGTTACACAGATACGCAGTATTTT. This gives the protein CSSSSGYTDTQYF.